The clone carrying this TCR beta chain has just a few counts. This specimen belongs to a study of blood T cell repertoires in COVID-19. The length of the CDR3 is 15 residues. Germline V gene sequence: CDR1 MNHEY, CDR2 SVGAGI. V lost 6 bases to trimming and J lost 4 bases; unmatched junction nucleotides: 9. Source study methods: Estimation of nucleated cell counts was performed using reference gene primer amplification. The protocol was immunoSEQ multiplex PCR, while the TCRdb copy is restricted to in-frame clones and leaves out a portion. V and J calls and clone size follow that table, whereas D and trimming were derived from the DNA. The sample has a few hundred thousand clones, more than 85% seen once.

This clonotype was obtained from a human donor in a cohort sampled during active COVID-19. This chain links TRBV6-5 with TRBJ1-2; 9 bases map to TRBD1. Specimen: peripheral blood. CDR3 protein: CASRLGQGRVYGYTF. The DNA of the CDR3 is TGTGCCAGCAGACTCGGACAGGGGAGAGTCTATGGCTACACCTTC.